This T cell receptor (beta chain) was documented in a study of T cells of healthy individuals. The CDR3 consists of 13 residues. The germline V and J ends were trimmed by 4 bases and 7 bases, with 13 bases remaining between them. This clonotype was found many times. Via MiXCR, TCRdb re-called the 5' RACE reads, giving one row per CDR3 protein. Of about 53,000 distinct CDR3 sequences in the sample, about 14% are singletons; the top ten hold approximately 16%. This TCR derives from a human donor in good health. This chain connects TRBV12-3 or TRBV12-4 to TRBJ1-1; D might be TRBD1 (6 bases). The CDR3 bases are TGTGCCAGCAGTTCCCAGGGGTTCGGTGAAGCTTTCTTT. It codes for CASSSQGFGEAFF.